The 27 T cell receptor beta chains below all came from one sample that was sequenced in a study of blood T cells in healthy people across ages. The use of a sample-barcoded 5' primer and a J-beta primer mix characterized a second PCR of roughly 6 to 11 cycles. MiXCR, run by TCRdb on the 5' RACE reads, gives a single entry per CDR3 protein. The sample lists 550,000 to 700,000 distinct CDR3 sequences, 27% occurring once. Sequenced material: blood. The receptors here all came from a woman aged 70-85 years in good health.

There are a few counts of this clonotype. The gene calls are TRBV20-1 and TRBJ2-3, with a weak D call TRBD2 (7 bases). Trimming pared 5 bases from V and 0 bases from J, leaving 21 bases between. The CDR3 extends over 17 amino acids. Germline values: CDR1 DFQATT, CDR2 SNEGSKA (reference sequence). CDR3 loop: CSAALRRGPPSTDTQYF. The CDR3 DNA reads TGCAGTGCTGCCCTTAGGCGGGGGCCTCCGAGCACAGATACGCAGTATTTT.

This sequence joins TRBV6-6 and TRBJ1-2; perhaps TRBD1 as D (6 bases). The CDR3 is made up of 14 amino acids. V was shortened by 2 bases and J by 4 bases, with 11 bases between the two germline ends. Germline CDR1 MNHNY, CDR2 SVGAGI (reference sequence). The CDR3 spells CASSYLQGSYGYTF. CDR3 coding DNA: TGTGCCAGCAGTTACCTACAGGGTTCCTATGGCTACACCTTC.

The gene calls are TRBV20-1 and TRBJ2-4; 9 bases match TRBD2. J gave up 2 bases and V 4 bases, and 3 bases lay outside the gene matches. Germline V CDR1 and CDR2: DFQATT, SNEGSKA (reference sequence). The CDR3 has 14 residues. The CDR3 region has the DNA TGCAGTGCTAAGCGGGGGGACCCCAAAAACATTCAGTACTTC. It is translated as CSAKRGDPKNIQYF.

A few counts support this clonotype. This rearrangement joins TRBV20-1 to TRBJ2-6, with 8 bases matching TRBD2. This CDR3 has 16 residues. V trimming: 3 bases; J trimming: 0 bases; junction bases outside the gene matches: 4. Germline V lookup: CDR1 DFQATT, CDR2 SNEGSKA (reference sequence). CDR3 region: CSASGGALSGANVLTF. CDR3 bases: TGCAGTGCTAGCGGGGGGGCTCTCTCTGGGGCCAACGTCCTGACTTTC.

This clonotype occurred a few times. This chain connects TRBV7-9 to TRBJ1-6, with D tentatively TRBD1 (5 bases). The germline V gene encodes CDR1 SEHNR and CDR2 FQNEAQ (reference sequence). V lost 2 bases and J lost 12, with 14 bases in between. This CDR3 contains 14 residues. The CDR3 protein is CASSLLRQPEPLHF. The CDR3 DNA sequence: TGTGCCAGCAGCTTACTAAGACAGCCAGAACCCCTCCACTTT.

This clonotype showed up just a few times. The chain links TRBV11-3 to TRBJ2-5; TRBD2 might be the D (7 bases). Trimming pared 1 base from V and 1 base from J, leaving 13 bases between. CDR3 length: 16 amino acids. In germline, CDR1 is SGHNT, CDR2 YENEEA. CDR3 bases: TGTGCCAGCAGCTTAGGGGTGGGGGGGCTCCAAGAGACCCAGTACTTC. Its protein is CASSLGVGGLQETQYF.

The chain recombines TRBV20-1 with TRBJ2-1; 10 positions agree with TRBD2. CDR3 length: 15 amino acids. The germline gives CDR1 DFQATT, CDR2 SNEGSKA (reference sequence). V lost 5 bases, J lost 2 bases, and 6 bases stayed unmatched. The CDR3 DNA is TGCAGTGCTTGGCTCCTAGCGGGGGCCTACAATGAGCAGTTCTTC. Translated: CSAWLLAGAYNEQFF.

The chain recombines TRBV20-1 with TRBJ1-2; D unclear. Trimming removed 7 bases at V and 9 bases at J, with 24 bases between. Germline CDR1 and CDR2: DFQATT and SNEGSKA (reference sequence). The CDR3 sequence is 14 residues long. The CDR3: CSGRIDPDLDRYTF. The DNA for the CDR3 is TGCAGTGGCAGAATAGACCCCGATCTTGATCGCTACACCTTC.

CDR3 DNA sequence: TGCAGTGCTCCCCTTCGACAGGACTATGGCTACACCTTC. Translation: CSAPLRQDYGYTF. The V gene is TRBV20-1, the J gene TRBJ1-2; D is perhaps TRBD1 (6 bases). With 5 bases removed from V and 3 bases from J, the gap between germline ends came to 13 bases. This CDR3 comprises 13 residues. CDR1 is DFQATT and CDR2 is SNEGSKA in the germline V gene (reference sequence).

V usage is TRBV7-2 and J usage is TRBJ2-5; 9 bases match TRBD2. CDR3 size: 16 residues. From germline, CDR1 is SGHTA and CDR2 FQGNSA. V lost 2 bases, J lost 1 base, and 5 bases stayed unmatched. CDR3 protein: CASSLRASGVQETQYF. In DNA form, the CDR3 reads TGTGCCAGCAGCTTAAGGGCTAGCGGGGTCCAAGAGACCCAGTACTTC. Drawing the rest from reference TRBV7-2 and TRBJ2-5, the complete variable domain is GAGVSQSPSNKVTEKGKDVELRCDPISGHTALYWYRQSLGQGLEFLIYFQGNSAPDKSGLPSDRFSAERTGGSVSTLTIQRTQQEDSAVYLCASSLRASGVQETQYFGPGTRLLVL.

This clonotype turned up a few times. This chain uses TRBV11-3 with TRBJ1-2, with unresolved D. The length of the CDR3 is 15 residues. The V end lost 2 bases, the J end lost 1 base, and 11 bases lay between the germline ends. Germline CDR1 is SGHNT and CDR2 is YENEEA. CDR3 amino acids: CASSLYPELNYGYTF. In DNA form, the CDR3 reads TGTGCCAGCAGCTTATACCCAGAACTTAACTATGGCTACACCTTC.

The chain recombines TRBV2 with TRBJ1-3; TRBD1 might be the D (6 bases). Trimming removed 7 bases at V and 0 bases at J, with 16 bases between. Germline CDR1 reads SNHLY; CDR2 reads FYNNEI. The CDR3 length is 16 residues. Written as DNA, the CDR3 is TGTGCCAGCAATCTGGACAGACTTATCTCTGGAAACACCATATATTTT. It is translated as CASNLDRLISGNTIYF.

The V gene is TRBV20-1, the J gene TRBJ2-5, with D possibly TRBD1 on 5 matching bases. Germline V gene lookup returns CDR1 DFQATT and CDR2 SNEGSKA (reference sequence). V lost 5 bases, J lost 5 bases, and 15 bases lay in between. This CDR3 has 13 residues. CDR3 loop: CSASQVRLETQYF. The CDR3 DNA follows: TGCAGTGCTTCACAGGTGCGCCTCGAGACCCAGTACTTC.

CDR3 coding DNA: TGCAGTGCTATGAGGGACTTCAACAATGAGCAGTTCTTC. Protein sequence: CSAMRDFNNEQFF. The V gene is TRBV20-1, the J gene TRBJ2-1; D perhaps matches TRBD2 (6 bases). The germline V and J ends were trimmed by 4 bases and 5 bases, with 12 bases remaining between them. The germline V gene encodes CDR1 DFQATT and CDR2 SNEGSKA (reference sequence). The CDR3 has 13 residues.

This clonotype turned up a few times. The V gene is TRBV13, the J gene TRBJ1-4, with D possibly being TRBD1 (5 bases). The CDR3 extends over 15 amino acids. CDR1 is PRHDT and CDR2 is FYEKMQ in the germline V gene (reference sequence). With 5 bases removed from V and 4 bases from J, the gap between germline ends came to 14 bases. CDR3 protein: CASSARQINNEKLFF. Written as DNA, the CDR3 is TGTGCCAGCAGCGCCAGACAGATTAATAATGAAAAACTGTTTTTT. The variable domain in full, with the rest retrieved from reference TRBV13 and TRBJ1-4, is AAGVIQSPRHLIKEKRETATLKCYPIPRHDTVYWYQQGPGQDPQFLISFYEKMQSDKGSIPDRFSAQQFSDYHSELNMSSLELGDSALYFCASSARQINNEKLFFGSGTQLSVL.

This clonotype was seen more than once but under ten times. This chain connects TRBV5-1 to TRBJ2-1; 11 bases align to TRBD2. The length of the CDR3 is 15 residues. Germline CDR1 SGHRS, CDR2 YFSETQ. V dropped 5 bases and J dropped 5; count of bases not matched to a gene: 6. CDR3 in DNA: TGCGCCAGCAGATTCCTAGCGGGGGGAGACAATGAGCAGTTCTTC. Its translation: CASRFLAGGDNEQFF.

The chain links TRBV7-9 to TRBJ1-1; 7 bases map to TRBD1. The V gene's germline CDR1 is SEHNR and CDR2 FQNEAQ (reference sequence). V shed 4 bases, J shed 1 base, and the junction held 6 bases outside the gene matches. The CDR3 totals 15 residues. The CDR3 DNA follows: TGTGCCAGCAGCTCCGACCGACAGGGGAACACTGAAGCTTTCTTT. As protein: CASSSDRQGNTEAFF.

This clonotype was detected only a few times. One junction end disagrees with the germline gene, perhaps due to a read error. This rearrangement joins TRBV5-1 to TRBJ2-4; a possible D gene is TRBD2 (7 bases). The CDR3 runs 16 residues. Looked up from germline, CDR1 is SGHRS and CDR2 is YFSETQ. The CDR3 sequence is CASSLAGGPSKSIQYF. For the CDR3, the DNA is TGCGCCAGCAGCTTGGCCGGGGGGCCCAGCAAAAGCATTCAGTACTTC. The full variable domain, its missing parts supplied by reference TRBV5-1 and TRBJ2-4, is KAGVTQTPRYLIKTRGQQVTLSCSPISGHRSVSWYQQTPGQGLQFLFEYFSETQRNKGNFPGRFSGRQFSNSRSEMNVSTLELGDSALYLCASSLAGGPSKSIQYFGAGTRLSVL.

V and J are TRBV5-1 and TRBJ2-3; D is uncertain. This CDR3 has 16 residues. Germline CDR1 and CDR2: SGHRS and YFSETQ. V was shortened by 1 base and J by 2 bases, with 14 bases between the two germline ends. DNA for the CDR3: TGCGCCAGCAGCTTGAGTACCGGGCCATCCACAGATACGCAGTATTTT. This encodes CASSLSTGPSTDTQYF. Together with reference TRBV5-1 and TRBJ2-3, the CDR3 gives the full variable domain: KAGVTQTPRYLIKTRGQQVTLSCSPISGHRSVSWYQQTPGQGLQFLFEYFSETQRNKGNFPGRFSGRQFSNSRSEMNVSTLELGDSALYLCASSLSTGPSTDTQYFGPGTRLTVL.

The chain combines TRBV4-1 with TRBJ1-4; weak D call: TRBD1 (5 bases). Germline values: CDR1 MGHRA, CDR2 YSYEKL. The V end lost 10 bases, the J end lost 13 bases, and 25 bases lay between the germline ends. This CDR3 is built from 14 residues. CDR3 nucleotide sequence: TGCGCCACCCGAGAGGGACCCGCGCTGGGTGGACTGTTTTTT. Its protein product is CATREGPALGGLFF.

This clonotype was seen only a few times. This rearrangement joins TRBV10-3 to TRBJ2-5; D uncertain. Trimming removed 0 bases at V and 4 bases at J, with 3 bases between. CDR1 is ENHRY, CDR2 SYGVKD, per germline. The CDR3 totals 12 residues. CDR3 protein: CAISESIETQYF. The CDR3, as DNA: TGTGCCATCAGTGAGTCAATAGAGACCCAGTACTTC.

There are a few counts of this clonotype. The V and J genes are TRBV29-1 and TRBJ1-2; D ambiguous. There are 11 residues in the CDR3. Germline values: CDR1 SQVTM, CDR2 ANQGSEA. Trimming removed 3 bases from V and 5 bases from J, with 7 bases in between. The CDR3 DNA reads as TGCAGCGTTGATGGGTATTATGGCTACACCTTC. Its protein is CSVDGYYGYTF.

The rearrangement joins TRBV25-1 to TRBJ2-7; a possible D gene is TRBD1 (6 bases). This CDR3 region has 12 residues. In germline, CDR1 is MGHDK, CDR2 SYGVNS. Deletions cut 6 bases from V and 2 bases from J, with 8 bases between. CDR3 protein: CASSGQPYEQYF. DNA of the CDR3: TGTGCCAGCAGCGGACAGCCCTACGAGCAGTACTTC.

The V and J genes are TRBV6-6 and TRBJ1-5, with D hard to call. The CDR3 consists of 15 residues. CDR1 MNHNY and CDR2 SVGAGI come from the germline V gene (reference sequence). V was pared by 0 bases and J by 3 bases, with 9 bases between. The CDR3 here is CASSYSREYNQPQHF. The CDR3 DNA is TGTGCCAGCAGTTACTCGAGGGAATACAATCAGCCCCAGCATTTT.

This clonotype was observed at least ten times. The J gene is TRBJ2-3, the V gene TRBV5-6; 11 bases fit TRBD2. This CDR3 is built from 16 residues. Looked up from germline, CDR1 is SGHDT and CDR2 is YYEEEE. Trimming cost V 3 bases and J 1 base; bases outside gene matches: 4. CDR3: CASSYRTSGRTDTQYF. The CDR3 nucleotides are TGTGCCAGCAGCTACCGGACTAGCGGGCGCACAGATACGCAGTATTTT.

The J gene is TRBJ2-1, the V gene TRBV2, with TRBD2 identical over 10 bases. Germline CDR1 SNHLY, CDR2 FYNNEI. The CDR3 covers 15 residues. V was pared by 6 bases and J by 4 bases, with 6 bases of the junction left unmatched. As DNA, the CDR3 is TGTGCCAGCAGCTTTCTAGCGGGGGAGTACAATGAGCAGTTCTTC. It codes for CASSFLAGEYNEQFF.

This clonotype was seen once. This chain connects TRBV29-1 to TRBJ2-4; D not certain. Germline CDR1 SQVTM, CDR2 ANQGSEA. This CDR3 contains 13 residues. The V gene lost 7 bases and the J gene lost 0 bases, with 10 bases spanning the gap. This CDR3 is CSAARIAKNIQYF. The CDR3 nucleotides read TGCAGCGCCGCCAGAATAGCCAAAAACATTCAGTACTTC.